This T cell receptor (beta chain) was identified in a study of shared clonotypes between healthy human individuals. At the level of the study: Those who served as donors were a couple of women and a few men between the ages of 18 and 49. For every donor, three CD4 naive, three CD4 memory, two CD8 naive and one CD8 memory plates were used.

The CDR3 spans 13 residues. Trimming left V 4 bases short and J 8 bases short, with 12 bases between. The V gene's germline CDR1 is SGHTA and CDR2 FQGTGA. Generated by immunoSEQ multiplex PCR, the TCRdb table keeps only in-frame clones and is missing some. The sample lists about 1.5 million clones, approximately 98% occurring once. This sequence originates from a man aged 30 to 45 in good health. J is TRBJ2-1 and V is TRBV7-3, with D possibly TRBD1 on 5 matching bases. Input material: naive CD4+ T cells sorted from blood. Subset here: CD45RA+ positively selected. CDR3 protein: CASSSRSRDEQFF. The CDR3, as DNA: TGTGCCAGCAGCTCGCGATCCAGGGATGAGCAGTTCTTC.